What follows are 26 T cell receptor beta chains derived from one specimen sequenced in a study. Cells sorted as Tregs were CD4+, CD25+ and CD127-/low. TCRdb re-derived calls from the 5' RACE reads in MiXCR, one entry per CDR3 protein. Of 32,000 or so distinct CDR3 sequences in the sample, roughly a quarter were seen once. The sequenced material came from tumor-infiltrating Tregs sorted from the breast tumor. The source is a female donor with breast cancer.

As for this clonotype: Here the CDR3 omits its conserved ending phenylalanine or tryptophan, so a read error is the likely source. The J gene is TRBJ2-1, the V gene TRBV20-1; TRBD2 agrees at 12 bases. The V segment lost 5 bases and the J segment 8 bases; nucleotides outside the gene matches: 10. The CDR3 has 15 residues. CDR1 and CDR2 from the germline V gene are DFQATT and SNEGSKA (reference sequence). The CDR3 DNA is TGCAGTGCTCTTCCCCCTAGCGGGGGGGGGGATGAGCAGTTCTCC. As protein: CSALPPSGGGDEQFS.

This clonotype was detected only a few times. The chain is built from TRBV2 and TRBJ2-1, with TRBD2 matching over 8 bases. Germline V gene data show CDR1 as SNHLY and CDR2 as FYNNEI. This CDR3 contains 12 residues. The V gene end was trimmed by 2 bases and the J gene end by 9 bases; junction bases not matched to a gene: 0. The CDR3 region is CASSELAGEQFF. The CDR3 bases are TGTGCCAGCAGTGAACTAGCGGGTGAGCAGTTCTTC.

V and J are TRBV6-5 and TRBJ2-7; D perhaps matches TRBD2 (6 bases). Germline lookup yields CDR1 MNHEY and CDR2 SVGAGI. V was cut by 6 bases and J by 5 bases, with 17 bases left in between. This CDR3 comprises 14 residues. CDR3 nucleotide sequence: TGTGCCAGCAGCTTCACCGGGGGATTCCACGAGCAGTACTTC. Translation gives CASSFTGGFHEQYF.

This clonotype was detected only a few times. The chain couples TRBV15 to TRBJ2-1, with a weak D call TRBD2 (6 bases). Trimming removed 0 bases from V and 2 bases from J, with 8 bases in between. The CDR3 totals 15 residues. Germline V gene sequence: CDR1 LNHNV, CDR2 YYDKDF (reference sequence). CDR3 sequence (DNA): TGTGCCACCAGCAGAGATAGCGGCACCTACAATGAGCAGTTCTTC. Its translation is CATSRDSGTYNEQFF.

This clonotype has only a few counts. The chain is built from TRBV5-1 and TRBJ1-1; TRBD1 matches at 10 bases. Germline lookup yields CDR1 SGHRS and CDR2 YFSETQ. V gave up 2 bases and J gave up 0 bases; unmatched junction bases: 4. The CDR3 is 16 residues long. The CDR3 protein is CASSFYGTGVNTEAFF. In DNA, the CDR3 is TGCGCCAGCAGCTTTTACGGGACAGGGGTGAACACTGAAGCTTTCTTT. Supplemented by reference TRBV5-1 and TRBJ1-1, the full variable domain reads KAGVTQTPRYLIKTRGQQVTLSCSPISGHRSVSWYQQTPGQGLQFLFEYFSETQRNKGNFPGRFSGRQFSNSRSEMNVSTLELGDSALYLCASSFYGTGVNTEAFFGQGTRLTVV.

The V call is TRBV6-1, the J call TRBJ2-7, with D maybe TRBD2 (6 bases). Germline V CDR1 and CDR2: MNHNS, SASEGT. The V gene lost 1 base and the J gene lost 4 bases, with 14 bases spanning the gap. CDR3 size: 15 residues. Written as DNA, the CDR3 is TGTGCCAGCAGTGAAGAGTACGGGGGAGCGTACGAGCAGTACTTC. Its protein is CASSEEYGGAYEQYF.

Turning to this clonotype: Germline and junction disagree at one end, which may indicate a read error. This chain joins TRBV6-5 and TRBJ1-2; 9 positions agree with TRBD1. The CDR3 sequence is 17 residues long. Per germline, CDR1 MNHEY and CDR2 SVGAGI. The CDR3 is CASRGGQGRGGNYGYTF. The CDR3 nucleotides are TGTGCCAGCAGGGGGGGACAGGGAAGAGGGGGCAACTACGGCTACACCTTC.

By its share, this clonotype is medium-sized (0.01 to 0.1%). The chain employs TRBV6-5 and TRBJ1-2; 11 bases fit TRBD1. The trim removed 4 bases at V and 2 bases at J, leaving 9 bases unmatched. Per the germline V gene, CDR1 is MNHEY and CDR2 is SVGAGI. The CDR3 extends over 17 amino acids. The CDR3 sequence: CASSFRTGGFQNYGYTF. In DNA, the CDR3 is TGTGCCAGCAGTTTCAGGACAGGGGGCTTTCAAAACTATGGCTACACCTTC.

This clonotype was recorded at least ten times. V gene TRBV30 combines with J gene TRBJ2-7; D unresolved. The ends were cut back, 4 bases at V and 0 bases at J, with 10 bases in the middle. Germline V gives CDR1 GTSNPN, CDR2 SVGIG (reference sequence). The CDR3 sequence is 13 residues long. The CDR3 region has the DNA TGTGCCTGGAACTCAGATTACTCCTACGAGCAGTACTTC. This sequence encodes CAWNSDYSYEQYF.

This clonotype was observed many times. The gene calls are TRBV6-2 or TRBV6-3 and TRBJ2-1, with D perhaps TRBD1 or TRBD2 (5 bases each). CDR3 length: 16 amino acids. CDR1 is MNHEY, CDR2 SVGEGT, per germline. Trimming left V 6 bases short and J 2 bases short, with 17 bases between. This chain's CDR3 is CASRSSRGTPYNEQFF. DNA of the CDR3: TGTGCCAGCAGATCCTCGAGGGGCACCCCCTACAATGAGCAGTTCTTC.

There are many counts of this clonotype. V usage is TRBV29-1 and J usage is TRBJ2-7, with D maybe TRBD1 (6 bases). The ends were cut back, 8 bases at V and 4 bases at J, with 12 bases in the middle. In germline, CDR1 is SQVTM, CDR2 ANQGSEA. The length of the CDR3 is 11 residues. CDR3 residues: CSTWTAYEQYF. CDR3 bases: TGCAGCACATGGACAGCTTACGAGCAGTACTTC.

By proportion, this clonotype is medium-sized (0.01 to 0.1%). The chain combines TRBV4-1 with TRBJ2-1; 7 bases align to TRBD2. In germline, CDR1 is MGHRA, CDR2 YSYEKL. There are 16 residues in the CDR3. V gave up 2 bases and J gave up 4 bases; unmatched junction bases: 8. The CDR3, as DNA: TGCGCCAGCAGCCAAATGCCGGGCGGGGGTTACAATGAGCAGTTCTTC. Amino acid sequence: CASSQMPGGGYNEQFF.

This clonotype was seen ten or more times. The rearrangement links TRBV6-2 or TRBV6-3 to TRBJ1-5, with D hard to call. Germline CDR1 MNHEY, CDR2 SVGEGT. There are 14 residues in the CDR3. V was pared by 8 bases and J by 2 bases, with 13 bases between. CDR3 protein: CASLEHGGNQPQHF. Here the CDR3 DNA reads TGTGCCAGCCTTGAGCACGGGGGCAATCAGCCCCAGCATTTT.

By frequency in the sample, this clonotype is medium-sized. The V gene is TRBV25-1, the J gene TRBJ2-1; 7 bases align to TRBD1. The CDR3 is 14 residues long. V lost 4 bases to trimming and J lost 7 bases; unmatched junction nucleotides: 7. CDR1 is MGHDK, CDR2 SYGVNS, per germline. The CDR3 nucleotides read TGTGCCAGCAGTGGACAGGGATGGGGGAATGAGCAGTTCTTC. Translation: CASSGQGWGNEQFF.

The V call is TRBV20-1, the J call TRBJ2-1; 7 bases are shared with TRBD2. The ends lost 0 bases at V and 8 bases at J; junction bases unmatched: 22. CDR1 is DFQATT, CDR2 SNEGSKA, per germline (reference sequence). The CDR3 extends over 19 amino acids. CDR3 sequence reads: CSARDWSSGKASRRDEQFF. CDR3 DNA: TGCAGTGCTAGAGATTGGTCAAGCGGGAAGGCTTCGAGGAGGGATGAGCAGTTCTTC.

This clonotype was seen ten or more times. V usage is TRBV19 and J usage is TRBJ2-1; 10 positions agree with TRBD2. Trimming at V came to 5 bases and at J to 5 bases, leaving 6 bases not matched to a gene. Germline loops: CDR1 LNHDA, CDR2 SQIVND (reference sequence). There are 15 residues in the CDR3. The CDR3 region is CASSPLAGLNNEQFF. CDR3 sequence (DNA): TGTGCCAGTAGTCCACTAGCGGGACTTAACAATGAGCAGTTCTTC.

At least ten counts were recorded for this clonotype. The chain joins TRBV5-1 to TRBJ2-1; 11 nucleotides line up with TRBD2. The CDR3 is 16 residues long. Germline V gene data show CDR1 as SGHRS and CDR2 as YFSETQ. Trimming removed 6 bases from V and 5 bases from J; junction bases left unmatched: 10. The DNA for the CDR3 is TGCGCCAGCACCCCAACTAGCGGGAGATTCGACAATGAGCAGTTCTTC. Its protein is CASTPTSGRFDNEQFF.

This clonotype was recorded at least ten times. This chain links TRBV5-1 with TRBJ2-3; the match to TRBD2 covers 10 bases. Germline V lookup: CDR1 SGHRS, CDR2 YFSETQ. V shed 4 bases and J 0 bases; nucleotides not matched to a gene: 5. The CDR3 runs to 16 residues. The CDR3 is CASSPGTSESTDTQYF. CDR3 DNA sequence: TGCGCCAGCAGCCCCGGGACTAGCGAAAGCACAGATACGCAGTATTTT.

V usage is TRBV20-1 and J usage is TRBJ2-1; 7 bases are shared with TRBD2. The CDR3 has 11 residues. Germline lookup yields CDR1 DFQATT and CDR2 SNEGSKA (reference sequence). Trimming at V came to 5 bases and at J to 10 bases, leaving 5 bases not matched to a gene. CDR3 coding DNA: TGCAGTGCTGGGGGGGTCAGGGAGCAGTTCTTC. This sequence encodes CSAGGVREQFF.

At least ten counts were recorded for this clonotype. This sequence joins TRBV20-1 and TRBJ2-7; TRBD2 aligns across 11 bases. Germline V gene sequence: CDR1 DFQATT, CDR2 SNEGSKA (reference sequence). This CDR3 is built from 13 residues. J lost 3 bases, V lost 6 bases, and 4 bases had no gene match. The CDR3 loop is CSATGLAVYEQYF. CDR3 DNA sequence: TGCAGTGCCACGGGACTAGCGGTCTACGAGCAGTACTTC.

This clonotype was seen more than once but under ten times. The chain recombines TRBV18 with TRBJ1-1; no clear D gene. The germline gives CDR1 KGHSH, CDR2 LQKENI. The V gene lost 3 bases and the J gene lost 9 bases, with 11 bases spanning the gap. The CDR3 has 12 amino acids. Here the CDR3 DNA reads TGTGCCAGCTCACCTCAGAGGGAAAAAGCTTTCTTT. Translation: CASSPQREKAFF.

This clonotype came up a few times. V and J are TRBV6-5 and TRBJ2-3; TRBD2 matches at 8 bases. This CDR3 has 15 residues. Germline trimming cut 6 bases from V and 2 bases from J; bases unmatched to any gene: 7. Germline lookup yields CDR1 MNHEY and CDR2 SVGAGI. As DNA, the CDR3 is TGTGCCAGCAGCCCTCGGGGGGGGTTCACAGATACGCAGTATTTT. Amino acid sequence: CASSPRGGFTDTQYF.

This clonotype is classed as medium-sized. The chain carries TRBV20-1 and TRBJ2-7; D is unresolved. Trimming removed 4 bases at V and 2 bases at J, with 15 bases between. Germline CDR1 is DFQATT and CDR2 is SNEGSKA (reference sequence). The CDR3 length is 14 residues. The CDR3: CSAILTSPTYEQYF. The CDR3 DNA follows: TGCAGTGCTATTCTCACTTCGCCTACCTACGAGCAGTACTTC.

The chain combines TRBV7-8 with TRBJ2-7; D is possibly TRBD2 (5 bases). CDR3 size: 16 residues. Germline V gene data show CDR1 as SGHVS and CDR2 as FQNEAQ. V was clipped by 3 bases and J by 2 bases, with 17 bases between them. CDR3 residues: CASSLSQGRSTYEQYF. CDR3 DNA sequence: TGTGCCAGCAGCTTGTCCCAAGGGAGAAGTACCTACGAGCAGTACTTC.

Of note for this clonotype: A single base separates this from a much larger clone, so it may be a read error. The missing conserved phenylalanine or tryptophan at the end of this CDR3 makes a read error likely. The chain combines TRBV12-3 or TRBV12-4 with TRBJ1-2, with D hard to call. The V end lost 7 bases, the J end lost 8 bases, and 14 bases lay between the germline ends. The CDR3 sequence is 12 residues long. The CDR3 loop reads CASTPGGEGYTS. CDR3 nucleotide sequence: TGTGCCAGCACCCCGGGTGGAGAAGGCTACACCTCC.

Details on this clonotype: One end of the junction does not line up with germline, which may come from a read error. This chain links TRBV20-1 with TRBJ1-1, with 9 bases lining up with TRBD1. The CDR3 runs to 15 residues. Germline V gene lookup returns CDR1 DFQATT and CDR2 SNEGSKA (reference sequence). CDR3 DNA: TGCAGTGCGAGAGCCCCGGACAGGGGTTACACTGAAGCTTTCTTT. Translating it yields CSARAPDRGYTEAFF.